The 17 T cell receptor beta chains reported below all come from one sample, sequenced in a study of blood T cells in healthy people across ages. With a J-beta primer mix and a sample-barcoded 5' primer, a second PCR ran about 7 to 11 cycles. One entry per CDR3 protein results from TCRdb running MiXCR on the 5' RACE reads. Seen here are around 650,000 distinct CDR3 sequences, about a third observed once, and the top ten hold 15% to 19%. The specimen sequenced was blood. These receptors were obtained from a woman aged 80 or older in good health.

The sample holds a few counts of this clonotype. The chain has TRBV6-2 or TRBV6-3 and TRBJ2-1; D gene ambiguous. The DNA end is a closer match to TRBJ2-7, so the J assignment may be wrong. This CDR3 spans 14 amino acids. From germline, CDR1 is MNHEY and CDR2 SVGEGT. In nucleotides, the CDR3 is TGTGCCAGCCTCACGAGGTCCTCCTACAATGAGCAGTACTTC. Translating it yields CASLTRSSYNEQYF.

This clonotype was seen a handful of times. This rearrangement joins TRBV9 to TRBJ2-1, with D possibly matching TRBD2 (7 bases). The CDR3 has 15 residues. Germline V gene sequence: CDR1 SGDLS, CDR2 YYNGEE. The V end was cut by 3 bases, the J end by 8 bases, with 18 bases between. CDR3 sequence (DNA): TGTGCCAGCAGCGCCAGACCCGGGGGGCAAGATGAGCAGTTCTTC. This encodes CASSARPGGQDEQFF.

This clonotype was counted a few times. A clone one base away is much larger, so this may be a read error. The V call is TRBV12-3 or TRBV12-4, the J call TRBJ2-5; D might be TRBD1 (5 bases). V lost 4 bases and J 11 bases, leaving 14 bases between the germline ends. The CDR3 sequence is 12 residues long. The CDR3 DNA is TGTGCCAGCAGTTACAGGCGGAATGAGCAGTACTTC. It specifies CASSYRRNEQYF.

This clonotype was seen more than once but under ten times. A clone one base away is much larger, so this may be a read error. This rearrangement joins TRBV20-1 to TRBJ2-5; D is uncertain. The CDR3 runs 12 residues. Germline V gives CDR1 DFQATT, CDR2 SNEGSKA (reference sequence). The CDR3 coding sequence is TGCAGTGCTGGCGGCAAACAAGAGGCCCAGTACTTC. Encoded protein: CSAGGKQEAQYF.

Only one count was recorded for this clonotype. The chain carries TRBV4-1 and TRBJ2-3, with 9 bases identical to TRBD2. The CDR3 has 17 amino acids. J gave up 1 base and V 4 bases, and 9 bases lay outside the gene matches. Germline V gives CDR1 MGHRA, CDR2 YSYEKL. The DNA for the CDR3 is TGCGCCAGCAGCCCTGGGGTAGCGGGGGCCCGCACAGATACGCAGTATTTT. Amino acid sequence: CASSPGVAGARTDTQYF.

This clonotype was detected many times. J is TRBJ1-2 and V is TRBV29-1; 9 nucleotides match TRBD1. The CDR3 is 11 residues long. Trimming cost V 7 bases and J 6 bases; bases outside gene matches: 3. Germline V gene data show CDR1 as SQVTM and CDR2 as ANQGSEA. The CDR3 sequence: CSAWTGDGYTF. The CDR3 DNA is TGCAGCGCGTGGACAGGGGATGGCTACACCTTC.

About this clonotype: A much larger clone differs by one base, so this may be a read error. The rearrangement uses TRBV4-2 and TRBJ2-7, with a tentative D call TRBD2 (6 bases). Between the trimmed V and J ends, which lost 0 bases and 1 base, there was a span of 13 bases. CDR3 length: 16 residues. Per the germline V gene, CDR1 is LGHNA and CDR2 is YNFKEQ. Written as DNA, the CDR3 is TGTGCCAGCAGCCAAGACGGTGGGGAGGCGTCCTACGAGCAGTACTTC. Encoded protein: CASSQDGGEASYEQYF.

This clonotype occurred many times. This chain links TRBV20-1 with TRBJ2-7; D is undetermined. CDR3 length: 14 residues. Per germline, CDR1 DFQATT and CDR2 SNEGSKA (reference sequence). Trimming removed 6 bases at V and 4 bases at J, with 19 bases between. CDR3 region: CSAASPGTTYEQYF. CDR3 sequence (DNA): TGCAGTGCCGCAAGTCCAGGAACTACGTACGAGCAGTACTTC.

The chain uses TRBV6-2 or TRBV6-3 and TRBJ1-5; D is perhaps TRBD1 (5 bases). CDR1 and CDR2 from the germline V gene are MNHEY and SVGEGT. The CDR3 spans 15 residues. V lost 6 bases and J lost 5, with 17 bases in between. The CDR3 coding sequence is TGTGCCAGCAGCGCGGGACCCGGAGGGGATCAGCCCCAGCATTTT. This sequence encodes CASSAGPGGDQPQHF.

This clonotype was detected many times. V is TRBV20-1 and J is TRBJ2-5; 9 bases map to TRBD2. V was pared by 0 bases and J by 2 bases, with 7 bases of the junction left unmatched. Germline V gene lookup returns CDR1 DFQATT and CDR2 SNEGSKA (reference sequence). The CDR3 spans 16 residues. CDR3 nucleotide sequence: TGCAGTGCTAGAGATGGGGCTAGCGGGATTCAAGAGACCCAGTACTTC. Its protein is CSARDGASGIQETQYF.

CDR3 nucleotide sequence: TGTGCCAGCAGCGGGCAGGGGAAATATGGCTACACCTTC. It codes for CASSGQGKYGYTF. The chain employs TRBV5-6 and TRBJ1-2; D perhaps matches TRBD1 (6 bases). CDR3 length equals 13 residues. In germline, CDR1 is SGHDT, CDR2 YYEEEE. V was shortened by 4 bases and J by 5 bases, with 12 bases between the two germline ends.

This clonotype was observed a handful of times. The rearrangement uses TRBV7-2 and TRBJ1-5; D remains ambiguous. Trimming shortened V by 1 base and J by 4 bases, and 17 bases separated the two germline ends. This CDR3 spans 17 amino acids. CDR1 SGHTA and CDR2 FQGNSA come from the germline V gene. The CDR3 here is CASSLVFGGLGNQPQHF. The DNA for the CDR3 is TGTGCCAGCAGCTTAGTTTTCGGCGGCCTCGGGAATCAGCCCCAGCATTTT.

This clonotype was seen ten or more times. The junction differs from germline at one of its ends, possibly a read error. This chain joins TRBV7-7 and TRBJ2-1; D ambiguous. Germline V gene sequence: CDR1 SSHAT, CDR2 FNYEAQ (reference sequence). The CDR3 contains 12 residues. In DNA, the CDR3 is TGTGCTAGCAGCCCTCTTTCGGTTGAGCAGTTCTTC. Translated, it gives CASSPLSVEQFF. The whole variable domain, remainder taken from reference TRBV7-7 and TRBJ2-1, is GAGVSQSPRYKVTKRGQDVTLRCDPISSHATLYWYQQALGQGPEFLTYFNYEAQPDKSGLPSDRFSAERPEGSISTLTIQRTEQRDSAMYRCASSPLSVEQFFGPGTRLTVL.

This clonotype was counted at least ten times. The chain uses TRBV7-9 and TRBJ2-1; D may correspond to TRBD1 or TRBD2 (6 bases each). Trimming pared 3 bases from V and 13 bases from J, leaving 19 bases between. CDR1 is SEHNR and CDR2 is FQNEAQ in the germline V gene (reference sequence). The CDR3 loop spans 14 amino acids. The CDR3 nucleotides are TGTGCCAGCAGCTTGGTGGGGGCTAGCGATCGTCAGTTCTTC. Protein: CASSLVGASDRQFF.

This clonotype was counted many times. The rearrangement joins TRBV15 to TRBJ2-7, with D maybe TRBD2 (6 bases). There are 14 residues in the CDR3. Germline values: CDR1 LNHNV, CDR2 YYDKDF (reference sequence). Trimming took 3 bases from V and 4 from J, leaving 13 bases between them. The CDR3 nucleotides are TGTGCCACCAGCAGTGCCTCCGGGAGATACGAGCAGTACTTC. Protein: CATSSASGRYEQYF.

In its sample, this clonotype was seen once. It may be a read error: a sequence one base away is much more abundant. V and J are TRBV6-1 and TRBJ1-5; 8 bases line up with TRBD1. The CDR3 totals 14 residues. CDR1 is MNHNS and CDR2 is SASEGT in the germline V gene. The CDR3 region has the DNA TGTGACAGCACGGACAGGGTTGGCAATCAGCCCCAGCATTTT. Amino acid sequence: CDSTDRVGNQPQHF.

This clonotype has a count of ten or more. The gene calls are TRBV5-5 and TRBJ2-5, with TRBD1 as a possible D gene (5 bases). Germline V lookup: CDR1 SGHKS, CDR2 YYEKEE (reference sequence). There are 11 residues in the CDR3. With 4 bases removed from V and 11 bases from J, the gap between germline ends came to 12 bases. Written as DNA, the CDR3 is TGTGCCAGCAGCCTCGCAGGGAAGCAGTACTTC. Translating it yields CASSLAGKQYF.